The 22 T cell receptor beta chains presented below share a single source sample, sequenced in a study of cytomegalovirus exposure and HLA in healthy donors. The PCR contained 60 Vbeta and 13 Jbeta primers. Sequencing was performed with immunoSEQ multiplex PCR; in TCRdb, only in-frame clones are kept and a portion is missing. The table lists 170,000 or so clones, around 84% of them singletons, with approximately 3.1% in the top ten. The sequenced sample consisted of PBMCs. All receptors derive from a woman aged 40 to 50 in good health and CMV-seronegative.

The rearrangement links TRBV28 to TRBJ1-4, with 8 bases matching TRBD1. Looked up from germline, CDR1 is MDHEN and CDR2 is SYDVKM. CDR3 length: 15 residues. The V and J ends lost 3 bases and 10 bases, in that order; junction bases with no gene match: 10. CDR3 loop: CASSFQGALWRKLFF. The DNA for the CDR3 is TGTGCCAGCAGTTTTCAGGGGGCGTTATGGAGAAAACTGTTTTTT.

With regard to this clone: Other nucleotide sequences in the sample specify the same CDR3. The V call is TRBV25-1, the J call TRBJ1-2; D is perhaps TRBD1 (6 bases). The ends were cut back, 9 bases at V and 8 bases at J, with 22 bases in the middle. There are 14 residues in the CDR3. Germline-derived CDR1 and CDR2 are MGHDK and SYGVNS. CDR3 protein: CASSLQGEGGGYTF. Written as DNA, the CDR3 is TGTGCCAGTAGTCTACAGGGAGAAGGTGGAGGCTACACCTTC.

The V gene is TRBV12-5, the J gene TRBJ1-5; D is undetermined. This CDR3 has 14 residues. Trimming shortened V by 7 bases and J by 7 bases, and 17 bases separated the two germline ends. Germline-derived CDR1 and CDR2 are LGHNT and FRNRAP. The CDR3 DNA reads TGTGCTAGTGCGGGAAGGTCTTTCGGGCAGCCCCAGCATTTT. This translates into CASAGRSFGQPQHF.

The chain has TRBV7-3 and TRBJ2-1; 11 bases align to TRBD2. Losses at the gene ends were 5 bases for V and 7 bases for J; bases not matched to a gene: 7. The CDR3 extends over 15 amino acids. The germline CDR1 and CDR2 sequences are SGHTA and FQGTGA. As DNA, the CDR3 is TGTGCCAGCAGCCGTAGCGGGGGGGCAGGTAATGAGCAGTTCTTC. It specifies CASSRSGGAGNEQFF. Based on the CDR3 plus reference TRBV7-3 and TRBJ2-1, the full variable domain is GAGVSQTPSNKVTEKGKYVELRCDPISGHTALYWYRQSLGQGPEFLIYFQGTGAADDSGLPNDRFFAVRPEGSVSTLKIQRTERGDSAVYLCASSRSGGAGNEQFFGPGTRLTVL.

Worth noting for this clone: This specimen includes other DNA sequences encoding the same CDR3. The chain joins TRBV9 to TRBJ1-2; D may be TRBD1 (5 bases). Germline-derived CDR1 and CDR2 are SGDLS and YYNGEE. The CDR3 totals 12 residues. Trimming took 0 bases from V and 7 from J, leaving 7 bases between them. The CDR3 coding sequence is TGTGCCAGCAGCGTAGTGGGGGGTGGCTACACCTTC. It is translated as CASSVVGGGYTF. The full variable domain, with the rest looked up from reference TRBV9 and TRBJ1-2, is DSGVTQTPKHLITATGQRVTLRCSPRSGDLSVYWYQQSLDQGLQFLIQYYNGEERAKGNILERFSAQQFPDLHSELNLSSLELGDSALYFCASSVVGGGYTFGSGTRLTVV.

The rearrangement joins TRBV9 to TRBJ2-2; D ambiguous. CDR1 is SGDLS and CDR2 is YYNGEE in the germline V gene. The CDR3 runs to 14 residues. The V end was cut by 0 bases, the J end by 4 bases, with 7 bases between. The CDR3 DNA is TGTGCCAGCAGCGTAGACGGGTTCACCGGGGAGCTGTTTTTT. Translated, it gives CASSVDGFTGELFF.

This rearrangement joins TRBV20-1 to TRBJ2-1; D possibly corresponds to TRBD1 (5 bases). CDR3 size: 11 residues. The germline CDR1 and CDR2 sequences are DFQATT and SNEGSKA (reference sequence). V was trimmed by 7 bases and J by 2 bases, leaving 6 bases between them. The CDR3 DNA reads as TGCAGTGTGGACACCTACAATGAGCAGTTCTTC. Amino acids: CSVDTYNEQFF.

The chain joins TRBV5-8 to TRBJ2-7, with D perhaps TRBD1 (6 bases). V lost 5 bases to trimming and J lost 1 base, with 10 bases between them. Germline lookup yields CDR1 SGHTS and CDR2 YDEGEE. The CDR3 runs to 13 residues. In DNA form, the CDR3 reads TGTGCCAGCAGAAGACAGGAATCCTACGAGCAGTACTTC. Translated: CASRRQESYEQYF.

The chain links TRBV2 to TRBJ2-5, with unresolved D. CDR1 and CDR2 (germline): SNHLY, FYNNEI. This CDR3 contains 14 residues. V dropped 3 bases and J dropped 5 bases, with 13 bases sitting between them. The CDR3 is CASSDGSSMETQYF. CDR3 nucleotide sequence: TGTGCCAGCAGTGACGGTAGCAGCATGGAGACCCAGTACTTC.

The chain uses TRBV4-1 and TRBJ1-2; D is uncertain. V was cut by 7 bases and J by 0 bases, with 12 bases left in between. Germline CDR1 MGHRA, CDR2 YSYEKL. The CDR3 is 14 residues long. CDR3 in DNA: TGCGCCAGCAAAGAGACACTAGCTAACTATGGCTACACCTTC. Its translation is CASKETLANYGYTF.

This chain joins TRBV5-4 and TRBJ2-3, with TRBD1 identical over 7 bases. The length of the CDR3 is 14 residues. Germline V gene sequence: CDR1 SGHNT, CDR2 YYREEE (reference sequence). Trimming took 4 bases from V and 8 from J; bases not matched to a gene: 10. DNA for the CDR3: TGTGCCAGCAGCCCCGGACAGGTCCGTGCTACGCAGTATTTT. It is translated as CASSPGQVRATQYF.

The chain recombines TRBV5-1 with TRBJ1-6; TRBD1 is a possible D gene (6 bases). The CDR3 consists of 15 residues. Germline CDR1 reads SGHRS; CDR2 reads YFSETQ. The V gene lost 3 bases and the J gene lost 11 bases, with 18 bases spanning the gap. In DNA form, the CDR3 reads TGCGCCAGCAGCTCAACAGGGCTTGATCATCCACCCCTCCACTTT. This encodes CASSSTGLDHPPLHF.

The sample holds a few counts of this clone. The chain joins TRBV5-5 to TRBJ1-1; D unresolved. The CDR3 is 15 residues long. V was cut by 0 bases and J by 0 bases, with 9 bases left in between. Germline V gene sequence: CDR1 SGHKS, CDR2 YYEKEE (reference sequence). CDR3 sequence reads: CASSLEQILNTEAFF. Written as DNA, the CDR3 is TGTGCCAGCAGCTTGGAACAAATTTTGAACACTGAAGCTTTCTTT.

The chain combines TRBV6-1 with TRBJ1-4; D not certain. The CDR3 spans 13 residues. Germline-derived CDR1 and CDR2 are MNHNS and SASEGT. Between the trimmed V and J ends, which lost 6 bases and 8 bases, there was a span of 13 bases. CDR3 DNA: TGTGCCAGCAGCCTTCGGGTCGAGGAAAAACTGTTTTTT. Translating gives CASSLRVEEKLFF.

This clone appeared a single time. The rearrangement links TRBV27 to TRBJ2-1; no clear D. Germline CDR1 is MNHEY and CDR2 is SMNVEV (reference sequence). The CDR3 spans 14 residues. Deletions cut 5 bases from V and 0 bases from J, with 8 bases between. This CDR3 reads CASSPSGSYNEQFF. CDR3 nucleotides: TGTGCCAGCAGTCCCTCGGGCTCCTACAATGAGCAGTTCTTC.

The CDR3 sequence is CASRGVGGTEAFF. The DNA of the CDR3 is TGTGCCAGCAGGGGAGTGGGCGGCACTGAAGCTTTCTTT. This chain uses TRBV6-5 with TRBJ1-1; no reliable D call. Germline lookup yields CDR1 MNHEY and CDR2 SVGAGI. Between the trimmed V and J ends, which lost 6 bases and 4 bases, there was a span of 12 bases. The CDR3 is 13 amino acids.

This clone showed up just a few times. The chain carries TRBV5-1 and TRBJ1-2; 8 bases line up with TRBD1. Germline V gene data show CDR1 as SGHRS and CDR2 as YFSETQ. This CDR3 is 15 amino acids long. The junction had 8 bases not matched to a gene; V was cut back by 1 base and J by 6 bases. CDR3 loop: CASSLRQDRGDGYTF. The CDR3 DNA follows: TGCGCCAGCAGCTTGAGGCAAGACAGGGGAGATGGCTACACCTTC.

V gene TRBV28 combines with J gene TRBJ1-1, with 7 nucleotides matching TRBD1. The V and J ends lost 2 bases and 4 bases, in that order; junction bases with no gene match: 10. The CDR3 extends over 16 amino acids. Germline V gives CDR1 MDHEN, CDR2 SYDVKM. CDR3 in amino acids: CASSLNPGQRITEAFF. The CDR3 bases are TGTGCCAGCAGTTTAAATCCGGGACAGAGAATCACTGAAGCTTTCTTT.

As DNA, the CDR3 is TGTGCCAGCAGCCTCCCCGAGACAGGGACGAACACCATATATTTT. Amino acids: CASSLPETGTNTIYF. The chain combines TRBV7-2 with TRBJ1-3; 7 bases agree with TRBD1. From germline, CDR1 is SGHTA and CDR2 FQGNSA. The CDR3 runs to 15 residues. V gave up 5 bases and J gave up 7 bases; unmatched junction bases: 11. Full variable domain (rest looked up from reference TRBV7-2 and TRBJ1-3): GAGVSQSPSNKVTEKGKDVELRCDPISGHTALYWYRQSLGQGLEFLIYFQGNSAPDKSGLPSDRFSAERTGGSVSTLTIQRTQQEDSAVYLCASSLPETGTNTIYFGEGSWLTVV.

This chain uses TRBV27 with TRBJ1-6; tentatively, D is TRBD1 (6 bases). The CDR3 runs to 15 residues. The germline gives CDR1 MNHEY, CDR2 SMNVEV (reference sequence). The V end lost 3 bases, the J end lost 12 bases, and 18 bases lay between the germline ends. CDR3 coding DNA: TGTGCCAGCAGTTTCCGAATAACTCAGGGGATACCCCTCCACTTT. This gives the protein CASSFRITQGIPLHF.

Comments on this clone: The sample contains more than one DNA sequence encoding this CDR3. The chain links TRBV5-4 to TRBJ2-1; 9 positions agree with TRBD2. This CDR3 contains 16 residues. CDR1 is SGHNT and CDR2 is YYREEE in the germline V gene (reference sequence). The junction had 2 bases not matched to a gene; V was cut back by 0 bases and J by 1 base. CDR3 sequence: CASSLGGGASYNEQFF. The DNA of the CDR3 is TGTGCCAGCAGCTTGGGCGGGGGGGCGTCCTACAATGAGCAGTTCTTC. Full variable domain (outside the CDR3, taken from reference TRBV5-4 and TRBJ2-1): ETGVTQSPTHLIKTRGQQVTLRCSSQSGHNTVSWYQQALGQGPQFIFQYYREEENGRGNFPPRFSGLQFPNYSSELNVNALELDDSALYLCASSLGGGASYNEQFFGPGTRLTVL.

This clone was picked up a small number of times. The chain uses TRBV7-2 and TRBJ2-3; 9 nucleotides align to TRBD2. The CDR3 has 16 residues. V gave up 7 bases and J gave up 0 bases; unmatched junction bases: 8. Germline CDR1 SGHTA, CDR2 FQGNSA. Written as DNA, the CDR3 is TGTGCCAGCATGCAGACTAGCGGCACTAGCACAGATACGCAGTATTTT. Translation gives CASMQTSGTSTDTQYF.